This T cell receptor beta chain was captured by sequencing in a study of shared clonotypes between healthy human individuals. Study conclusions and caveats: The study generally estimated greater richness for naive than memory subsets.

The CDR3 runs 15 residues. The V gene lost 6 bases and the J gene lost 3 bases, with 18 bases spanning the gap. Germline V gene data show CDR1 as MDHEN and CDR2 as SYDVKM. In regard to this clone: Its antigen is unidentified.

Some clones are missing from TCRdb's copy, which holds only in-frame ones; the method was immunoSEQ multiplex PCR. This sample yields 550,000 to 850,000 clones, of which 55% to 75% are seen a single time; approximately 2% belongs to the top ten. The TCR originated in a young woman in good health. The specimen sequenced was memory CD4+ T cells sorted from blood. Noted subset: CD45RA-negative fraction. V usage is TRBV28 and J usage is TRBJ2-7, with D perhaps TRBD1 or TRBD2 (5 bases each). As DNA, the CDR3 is TGTGCCAGCAGCCTCAACTCGGGACCCCACTACGAGCAGTACTTC. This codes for CASSLNSGPHYEQYF.